The clone carrying this T cell receptor (beta chain) has at least ten counts. The antigen remains unidentified. Exclusion criteria comprised uncontrolled infection, other autoimmune disease, pregnancy or lactation. Together with thyroid ultrasound, orbital computed tomography, serum thyroxine and TRAb, clinical symptoms were used for diagnoses. The PBMCs were sourced from fresh peripheral blood (about 10 ml). Trimming took 5 bases from V and 6 from J; bases not matched to a gene: 6. The germline V gene has CDR1 LNHDA and CDR2 SQIVND (reference sequence). CDR3 length: 15 residues. The data are from a study of T cells in Graves' hyperthyroidism and ophthalmopathy. Study conclusions and caveats: Blood also showed most of the thyroid clonotypes that were expanded above 0.001.

The CDR3 regions of TCR beta were amplified from RNA transcripts. Using the HTBI primer set, a first-round RT-PCR was run on the TCR CDR3. One entry per CDR3 protein, called by TCRdb with MiXCR from the multiplex PCR reads. The table has roughly 660,000 distinct CDR3 sequences, 15% to 20% seen once. The chain has TRBV19 and TRBJ2-1; 11 bases are a match to TRBD1. The clonotype was recovered from a man in his forties or fifties with Graves' hyperthyroidism. The specimen sequenced was blood. CDR3 nucleotides: TGTGCCAGTAGTTCAGGACAGGGGGCTGGCAATGAGCAGTTCTTC. Its protein product is CASSSGQGAGNEQFF.